The 27 T cell receptor beta chains in this list originate from one sample, sequenced in a study of blood T cell repertoires in COVID-19. Produced via immunoSEQ multiplex PCR; TCRdb's table is partial and in-frame only. Of roughly 53,000 clones listed, approximately 80% are singletons. Sequencing was done on a sample of peripheral blood. Receptors were obtained from a man between 65 and 85 years old with active or convalescent COVID-19.

The CDR3 nucleotides are TGTGCCAGCAGTTTTGGACAGCGCTATGGCTACACCTTC. Residues: CASSFGQRYGYTF. The chain links TRBV28 to TRBJ1-2; the D gene is possibly TRBD1 (6 bases). V lost 3 bases to trimming and J lost 4 bases, with 9 bases between them. CDR1 is MDHEN, CDR2 SYDVKM, per germline. CDR3 length: 13 amino acids.

The chain carries TRBV3-1 (or the pseudogene TRBV3-2) and TRBJ2-7; possibly TRBD2 for D (5 bases). The CDR3 runs to 16 residues. Germline CDR1 reads LGHDT; CDR2 reads YNNKEL (reference sequence). Trimming left V 4 bases short and J 6 bases short, with 22 bases between. The CDR3 DNA is TGTGCCAGCAGCCCGCGATCAACGGGAATTGACTCCGAGCAGTACTTC. Protein: CASSPRSTGIDSEQYF.

This clone was seen more than once but under ten times. The gene calls are TRBV30 and TRBJ1-1, with 7 nucleotides matching TRBD1. The ends lost 3 bases at V and 1 base at J; junction bases unmatched: 8. The CDR3 totals 15 residues. Germline loops: CDR1 GTSNPN, CDR2 SVGIG (reference sequence). The CDR3 region is CAWRRQGVGNTEAFF. The CDR3, as DNA: TGTGCCTGGAGAAGACAGGGAGTGGGGAACACTGAAGCTTTCTTT.

The chain combines TRBV10-1 with TRBJ2-1; TRBD2 agrees at 10 bases. The CDR3 spans 16 residues. V was clipped by 0 bases and J by 7 bases; unmatched bases: 6. Germline V CDR1 and CDR2: WNHNN, SYGVQD (reference sequence). The CDR3 region is CASSESGVAGGNEQFF. CDR3 sequence (DNA): TGCGCCAGCAGTGAGTCGGGAGTAGCGGGGGGAAATGAGCAGTTCTTC.

V usage is TRBV18 and J usage is TRBJ2-6, with a weak D call TRBD2 (6 bases). Germline values: CDR1 KGHSH, CDR2 LQKENI. This CDR3 spans 14 amino acids. Trimming took 2 bases from V and 4 from J, leaving 6 bases between them. For the CDR3, the DNA is TGTGCCAGCTCACCAGGAGGGGGGGCCAACGTCCTGACTTTC. Translation: CASSPGGGANVLTF.

Regarding this clone: Other nucleotide sequences from this sample produce the same CDR3. The V gene is TRBV28, the J gene TRBJ2-7; a weak D match, TRBD1 (6 bases). V was clipped by 2 bases and J by 5 bases, with 10 bases between them. The CDR3 is made up of 13 amino acids. In germline, CDR1 is MDHEN, CDR2 SYDVKM. CDR3 nucleotide sequence: TGTGCCAGCAGTTTACAGGGGACCCACGAGCAGTACTTC. Amino acid sequence: CASSLQGTHEQYF.

The chain carries TRBV5-1 and TRBJ2-7; D perhaps matches TRBD2 (6 bases). CDR1 and CDR2 (germline): SGHRS, YFSETQ. CDR3 size: 14 residues. Trimming pared 4 bases from V and 3 bases from J, leaving 14 bases between. The DNA of the CDR3 is TGCGCCAGCAGCGCCGGGGGAGTGCGCTACGAGCAGTACTTC. Encoded protein: CASSAGGVRYEQYF.

The chain couples TRBV10-1 to TRBJ1-3; perhaps TRBD1 as D (5 bases). There are 15 residues in the CDR3. The germline gives CDR1 WNHNN, CDR2 SYGVQD (reference sequence). V lost 7 bases to trimming and J lost 3 bases, with 16 bases between them. Here the CDR3 DNA reads TGCGCCAGCATTACCTCAGGGTGTTGTGGAAACACCATATATTTT. Its protein is CASITSGCCGNTIYF.

This clone was counted once. The rearrangement joins TRBV27 to TRBJ1-2; D possibly corresponds to TRBD1 (6 bases). The V gene's germline CDR1 is MNHEY and CDR2 SMNVEV (reference sequence). The V and J ends lost 6 bases and 7 bases respectively, with 12 bases between them. The CDR3 consists of 12 residues. CDR3 sequence reads: CASRNRALGYTF. The CDR3 nucleotides read TGTGCCAGCAGAAACAGGGCCCTTGGCTACACCTTC.

The V gene is TRBV10-1, the J gene TRBJ1-5; D is perhaps TRBD1 (6 bases). V was shortened by 4 bases and J by 5 bases, with 15 bases between the two germline ends. In germline, CDR1 is WNHNN, CDR2 SYGVQD (reference sequence). The CDR3 has 15 residues. CDR3 coding DNA: TGCGCCAGCAGTGGAGTGGAACAGGGAGATCAGCCCCAGCATTTT. Translated, it gives CASSGVEQGDQPQHF.

The V and J genes are TRBV11-3 and TRBJ2-1, with 9 bases aligning to TRBD2. CDR3 length: 16 amino acids. V was pared by 0 bases and J by 1 base, with 1 base of the junction left unmatched. Germline loops: CDR1 SGHNT, CDR2 YENEEA. The CDR3 coding sequence is TGTGCCAGCAGCTTAGAGACTAGCGGTTCCTACAATGAGCAGTTCTTC. Protein sequence: CASSLETSGSYNEQFF.

The V call is TRBV7-2, the J call TRBJ2-1; TRBD1 matches at 7 bases. Germline lookup yields CDR1 SGHTA and CDR2 FQGNSA. CDR3 size: 14 residues. Losses at the gene ends were 4 bases for V and 5 bases for J; bases not matched to a gene: 5. CDR3 amino acids: CASSSGQQNNEQFF. The CDR3, as DNA: TGTGCCAGCAGCTCGGGACAGCAAAACAATGAGCAGTTCTTC.

Only a few counts were recorded for this clone. The rearrangement joins TRBV2 to TRBJ1-5, with TRBD1 as a possible D gene (6 bases). Germline V gene sequence: CDR1 SNHLY, CDR2 FYNNEI. CDR3 length: 15 amino acids. V gave up 6 bases and J gave up 0 bases, with 12 bases separating them. CDR3 loop: CASRDRPYSNQPQHF. The CDR3 DNA sequence: TGTGCCAGCAGGGACAGACCGTATAGCAATCAGCCCCAGCATTTT.

In its sample, this clone was seen a few times. The rearrangement joins TRBV4-3 to TRBJ2-2; D perhaps matches TRBD2 (8 bases). Trimming cost V 0 bases and J 5 bases, with 22 bases left between them. In germline, CDR1 is LGHNA, CDR2 YSLEER. This CDR3 spans 19 amino acids. CDR3 DNA: TGCGCCAGCAGCCAAGATATGGGGACAGCGGGAGAAGGGACCGGGGAGCTGTTTTTT. Translation: CASSQDMGTAGEGTGELFF.

The chain links TRBV5-1 to TRBJ1-2, with D maybe TRBD1 (5 bases). This CDR3 has 14 amino acids. V lost 3 bases and J lost 3, with 12 bases in between. The V gene's germline CDR1 is SGHRS and CDR2 YFSETQ. The CDR3 coding sequence is TGCGCCAGCAGCTCCCCTACAGGAGACTATGGCTACACCTTC. This codes for CASSSPTGDYGYTF.

V gene TRBV27 combines with J gene TRBJ1-1, with 7 positions matching TRBD1. This CDR3 region has 12 residues. Germline CDR1 is MNHEY and CDR2 is SMNVEV (reference sequence). The junction had 3 bases not matched to a gene; V was cut back by 4 bases and J by 7 bases. The CDR3: CASSSRTGEAFF. In DNA form, the CDR3 reads TGTGCCAGCAGTTCTCGGACAGGTGAAGCTTTCTTT.

The V and J genes are TRBV28 and TRBJ2-5; D perhaps matches TRBD1 (7 bases). The length of the CDR3 is 13 residues. Germline V lookup: CDR1 MDHEN, CDR2 SYDVKM. Trimming took off 6 bases at V and 5 bases at J, with 13 bases between the two ends. CDR3 amino acids: CASSLTGRETQYF. DNA for the CDR3: TGTGCCAGCAGCCTGACAGGGAGGGAGACCCAGTACTTC.

The J gene is TRBJ1-4, the V gene TRBV5-6; D not certain. The germline V gene has CDR1 SGHDT and CDR2 YYEEEE. The CDR3 totals 17 residues. V lost 4 bases and J lost 1, with 17 bases in between. The CDR3 DNA follows: TGTGCCAGCAGCCTGGACGTTGGGAGGTTAACTAATGAAAAACTGTTTTTT. This translates into CASSLDVGRLTNEKLFF.

The gene calls are TRBV25-1 and TRBJ2-7; D is unclear. This CDR3 is 13 amino acids long. CDR1 is MGHDK and CDR2 is SYGVNS in the germline V gene. Trimming shortened V by 4 bases and J by 0 bases, and 7 bases separated the two germline ends. This CDR3 is CASSARGSYEQYF. The CDR3 DNA reads TGTGCCAGCAGTGCCAGAGGCTCCTACGAGCAGTACTTC.

The rearrangement links TRBV18 to TRBJ1-2; the match to TRBD1 covers 7 bases. CDR3 size: 17 residues. V lost 3 bases to trimming and J lost 2 bases; unmatched junction nucleotides: 12. Per germline, CDR1 KGHSH and CDR2 LQKENI. The chain's CDR3 is CASSPRSAGGENYGYTF. DNA of the CDR3: TGTGCCAGCTCACCGCGATCGGCAGGGGGAGAGAACTATGGCTACACCTTC.

V usage is TRBV28 and J usage is TRBJ1-5, with a weak D call TRBD1 (6 bases). Trimming shortened V by 1 base and J by 10 bases, and 14 bases separated the two germline ends. The CDR3 contains 14 residues. Germline-derived CDR1 and CDR2 are MDHEN and SYDVKM. The CDR3 DNA reads TGTGCCAGCAGTTTATCCCGCGGACAGCAACCCCAGCATTTT. It encodes CASSLSRGQQPQHF.

CDR3 bases: TGTGCCAGCAGGTTAGTTTCGGGACAGGGCTACGAGCAGTACTTC. This translates into CASRLVSGQGYEQYF. This chain connects TRBV5-6 to TRBJ2-7, with 9 bases aligning to TRBD1. The junction had 9 bases not matched to a gene; V was cut back by 5 bases and J by 3 bases. Germline CDR1 SGHDT, CDR2 YYEEEE. This CDR3 is 15 amino acids long.

This clone has ten or more counts. The J gene is TRBJ2-7, the V gene TRBV9; maybe TRBD2 (6 bases). The CDR3 loop spans 15 amino acids. Trimming left V 0 bases short and J 5 bases short, with 15 bases between. Germline values: CDR1 SGDLS, CDR2 YYNGEE. The CDR3 sequence is CASSVGGGAPNEQYF. The CDR3 region has the DNA TGTGCCAGCAGCGTAGGTGGCGGGGCCCCTAACGAGCAGTACTTC.

The rearrangement links TRBV7-8 to TRBJ1-2; 8 bases line up with TRBD1. Germline CDR1 and CDR2: SGHVS and FQNEAQ. The CDR3 runs to 15 residues. With V trimmed by 1 base and J by 7 bases, 8 bases remained unmatched. For the CDR3, the DNA is TGTGCCAGCAGCTTAGTGGCGCAGGGGGCGTCTGGCTACACCTTC. Amino acids: CASSLVAQGASGYTF.

This clone was picked up a small number of times. The chain joins TRBV5-6 to TRBJ2-3; 11 nucleotides line up with TRBD1. Trimming at V came to 3 bases and at J to 3 bases, leaving 3 bases not matched to a gene. CDR1 and CDR2 (germline): SGHDT, YYEEEE. CDR3 length equals 15 residues. Written as DNA, the CDR3 is TGTGCCAGCAGCTGGGGGACAGGGGGGACAGATACGCAGTATTTT. Protein sequence: CASSWGTGGTDTQYF.

V and J are TRBV6-5 and TRBJ1-2; D gene uncertain. The CDR3 runs 15 residues. Germline CDR1 reads MNHEY; CDR2 reads SVGAGI. V was trimmed by 0 bases and J by 5 bases, leaving 13 bases between them. CDR3 amino acids: CASSYSKSSRYGYTF. DNA for the CDR3: TGTGCCAGCAGTTACTCGAAGAGTTCCCGGTATGGCTACACCTTC.

The rearrangement joins TRBV5-1 to TRBJ1-2, with D possibly matching TRBD1 (6 bases). The germline V and J ends were trimmed by 0 bases and 2 bases, with 8 bases remaining between them. The CDR3 covers 14 residues. Germline V gene lookup returns CDR1 SGHRS and CDR2 YFSETQ. Here the CDR3 DNA reads TGCGCCAGCAGCTTGGTCCAGGGGAACTATGGCTACACCTTC. This codes for CASSLVQGNYGYTF.